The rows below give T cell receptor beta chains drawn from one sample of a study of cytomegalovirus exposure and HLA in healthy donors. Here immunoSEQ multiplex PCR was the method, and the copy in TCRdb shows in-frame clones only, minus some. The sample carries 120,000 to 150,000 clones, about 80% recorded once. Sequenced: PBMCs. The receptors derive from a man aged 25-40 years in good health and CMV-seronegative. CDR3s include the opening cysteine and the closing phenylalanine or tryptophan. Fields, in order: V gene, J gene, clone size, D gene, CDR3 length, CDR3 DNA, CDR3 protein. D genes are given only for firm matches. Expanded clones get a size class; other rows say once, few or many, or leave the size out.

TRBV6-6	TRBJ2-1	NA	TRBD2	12	TGTGCCAGCACCCCTGGGGGAGGGGAGCAGTTCTTC	CASTPGGGEQFF
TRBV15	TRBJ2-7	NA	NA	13	TGTGCCACCAGCAGAGACAGAAACTACGAGCAGTACTTC	CATSRDRNYEQYF
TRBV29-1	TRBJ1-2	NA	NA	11	TGCAGCGTTGACAGGGGCTATGGCTACACCTTC	CSVDRGYGYTF
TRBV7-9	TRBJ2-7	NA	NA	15	TGTGCCAGCAGCTTAGCGGCTAAGGGGGCCTACGAGCAGTACTTC	CASSLAAKGAYEQYF
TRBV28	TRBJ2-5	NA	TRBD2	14	TGTGCCAGCAGCCCTCCGGGGGGTGGAGAGACCCAGTACTTC	CASSPPGGGETQYF
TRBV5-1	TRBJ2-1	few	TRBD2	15	TGCGCCAGCAGCCCCGGGACTAGAACGATAAATGAGCAGTTCTTC	CASSPGTRTINEQFF
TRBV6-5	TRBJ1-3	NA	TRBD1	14	TGTGCCAGCAGGGGGACAGGGACTGGAAACACCATATATTTT	CASRGTGTGNTIYF
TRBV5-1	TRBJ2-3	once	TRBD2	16	TGCGCCAGCAGCTGGAGGACTAGCGGGGGGCGAGATACGCAGTATTTT	CASSWRTSGGRDTQYF
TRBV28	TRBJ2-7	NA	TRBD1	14	TGTGCCAGCAGTTTATTGGGACAGGGGTACGAGCAGTACTTC	CASSLLGQGYEQYF
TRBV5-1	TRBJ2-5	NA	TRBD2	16	TGCGCCAGCAGCTTGGGGCCTAGCGGGGGTCAAGAGACCCAGTACTTC	CASSLGPSGGQETQYF
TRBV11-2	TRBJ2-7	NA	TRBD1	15	TGTGCCAGCAGCTCGAAGGACAGGGGGGGCTACGAGCAGTACTTC	CASSSKDRGGYEQYF
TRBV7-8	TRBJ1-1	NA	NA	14	TGTGCCAGCAGATCCGGGGAGGGCTTCACTGAAGCTTTCTTT	CASRSGEGFTEAFF
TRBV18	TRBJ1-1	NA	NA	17	TGTGCCAGCTCACCAGTTGGTTCAGGGGAGCCCCTCACTGAAGCTTTCTTT	CASSPVGSGEPLTEAFF
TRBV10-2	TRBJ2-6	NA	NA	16	TGCGCCAGCACCCCGTGGGACTTCTCTGGGGCCAACGTCCTGACTTTC	CASTPWDFSGANVLTF
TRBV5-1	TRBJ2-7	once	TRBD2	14	TGCGCCAGCAGCGCCGGACTAGCGGGGGACGAGCAGTACTTC	CASSAGLAGDEQYF
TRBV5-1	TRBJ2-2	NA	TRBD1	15	TGCGCCAGCAGCAGGACAGGGGAGGGCCCCGGGGAGCTGTTTTTT	CASSRTGEGPGELFF
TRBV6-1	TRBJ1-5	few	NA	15	TGTGCCAGCATAGGGCAGGGATATAGCAATCAGCCCCAGCATTTT	CASIGQGYSNQPQHF
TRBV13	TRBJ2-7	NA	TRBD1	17	TGTGCCAGCAGCTTAGGCAAAAGGGACAGAATATCCTACGAGCAGTACTTC	CASSLGKRDRISYEQYF
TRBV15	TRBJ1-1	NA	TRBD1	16	TGTGCCACCAGCAGAGGACGACAGGGGGTGGACACTGAAGCTTTCTTT	CATSRGRQGVDTEAFF
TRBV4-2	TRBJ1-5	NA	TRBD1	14	TGTGCCAGCAGCCAAGGGGACAGCTTCCGGCCCCAGCATTTT	CASSQGDSFRPQHF
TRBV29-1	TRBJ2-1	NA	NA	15	TGCAGCGTTGAAAACCGGGATCAGCAGTCCGGTGAGCAGTTCTTC	CSVENRDQQSGEQFF
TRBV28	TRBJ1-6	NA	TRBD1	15	TGTGCCAGCAGTCTGTCCGGGACAGGGAATTCACCCCTCCACTTT	CASSLSGTGNSPLHF
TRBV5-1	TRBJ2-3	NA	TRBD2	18	TGCGCCAGCAGCTTGGCGGCCCTAGCGGGAGGGCATAGAGATACGCAGTATTTT	CASSLAALAGGHRDTQYF
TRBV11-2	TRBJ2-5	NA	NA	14	TGTGCCAGCACCAAAGGGGGGGCTCGTGAGACCCAGTACTTC	CASTKGGARETQYF
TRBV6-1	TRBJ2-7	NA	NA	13	TGTGCCAGTCGACAGGGAGGACCCTACGAGCAGTACTTC	CASRQGGPYEQYF
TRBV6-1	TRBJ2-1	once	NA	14	TGTGCCAGCAGTGATTGGGCTAGCGCGACTGAGCAGTTCTTC	CASSDWASATEQFF
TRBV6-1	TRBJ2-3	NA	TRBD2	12	TGTGCCAGCAGCCTGGGACTAGCCGCGCAGTATTTT	CASSLGLAAQYF
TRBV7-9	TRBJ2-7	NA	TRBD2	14	TGTGCCAGCAGCCCGACGGGGAGGGACTACGAGCAGTACTTC	CASSPTGRDYEQYF
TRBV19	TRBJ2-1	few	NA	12	TGTGCCAGTAGTGACACCCTCAATGAGCAGTTCTTC	CASSDTLNEQFF
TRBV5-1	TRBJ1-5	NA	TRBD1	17	TGCGCCAGCAGCTTGGGACCGGGACAGGGTATACATCAGCCCCAGCATTTT	CASSLGPGQGIHQPQHF
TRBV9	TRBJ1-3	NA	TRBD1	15	TGTGCCAGCAGCTTGACAGGGAGCTCTGGAAACACCATATATTTT	CASSLTGSSGNTIYF
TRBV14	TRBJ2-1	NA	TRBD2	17	TGTGCCAGCAGCCCACATTCCGCGCGGGGGGGCTACAATGAGCAGTTCTTC	CASSPHSARGGYNEQFF
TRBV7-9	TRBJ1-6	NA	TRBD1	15	TGTGCCAGCAGCTTTCAGGGGACAGATAATTCACCCCTCCACTTT	CASSFQGTDNSPLHF
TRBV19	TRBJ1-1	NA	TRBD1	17	TGTGCCAGTAGTATAGTACTGGGACAGGGACGAAGGACTGAAGCTTTCTTT	CASSIVLGQGRRTEAFF
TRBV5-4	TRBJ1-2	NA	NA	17	TGTGCCAGCAGCTTGGTGGCAGGGGAGTCGAGCCTCCATGGCTACACCTTC	CASSLVAGESSLHGYTF
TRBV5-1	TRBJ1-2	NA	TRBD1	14	TGCGCCAGCAGCTTGCCAGGGGGCGAAAATGGCTACACCTTC	CASSLPGGENGYTF
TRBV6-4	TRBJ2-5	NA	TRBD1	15	TGTGCCAGCAGTGAGGGACAGGGGGTAGTGGAGACCCAGTACTTC	CASSEGQGVVETQYF
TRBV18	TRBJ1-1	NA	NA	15	TGTGCCACCTACGCCCCCAACAGGGTAAGAACTGAAGCTTTCTTT	CATYAPNRVRTEAFF
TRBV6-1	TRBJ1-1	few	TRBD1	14	TGTGCCAGCCGGGTGGGACAGTTGAACACTGAAGCTTTCTTT	CASRVGQLNTEAFF
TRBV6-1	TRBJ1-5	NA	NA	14	TGTGCCAGCAGTTCAGTACATAGCAATCAGCCCCAGCATTTT	CASSSVHSNQPQHF
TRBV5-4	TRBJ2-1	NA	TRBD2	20	TGTGCCAGCAGCTTGGGGTCGGCTAGCGGGGGCTACGACTCCTACAATGAGCAGTTCTTC	CASSLGSASGGYDSYNEQFF
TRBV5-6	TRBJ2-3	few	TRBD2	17	TGTGCCAGCAGCACAGAACTAGCGGGGGGACTCACAGATACGCAGTATTTT	CASSTELAGGLTDTQYF
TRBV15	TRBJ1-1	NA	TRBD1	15	TGTGCCACCAGTGTTACGGGACAGGTAATTCCTGAAGCTTTCTTT	CATSVTGQVIPEAFF
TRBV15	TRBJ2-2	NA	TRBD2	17	TGTGCCACCGGGACTAGCGGGACACTCATTCTTTCCGGGGAGCTGTTTTTT	CATGTSGTLILSGELFF
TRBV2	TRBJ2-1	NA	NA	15	TGTGCCAGCAGTGAAGAGTCCAGGGCGTACAATGAGCAGTTCTTC	CASSEESRAYNEQFF
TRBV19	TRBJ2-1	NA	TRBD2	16	TGTGCCAGTAGTATAGATGAGGGAGCGGGGTACAATGAGCAGTTCTTC	CASSIDEGAGYNEQFF
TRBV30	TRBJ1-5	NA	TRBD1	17	TGTGCCTGGAGTCCCTCGGACCGGCAGGGGGCCCCTCAGCCCCAGCATTTT	CAWSPSDRQGAPQPQHF
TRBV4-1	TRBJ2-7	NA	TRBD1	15	TGCGCCAGCAGCCATGGCAGGGGGCAGGTATGGGAGCAGTACTTC	CASSHGRGQVWEQYF
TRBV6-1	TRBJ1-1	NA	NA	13	TGTGCCGGGTCCACTCAGCGGGGCGCTGAAGCTTTCTTT	CAGSTQRGAEAFF
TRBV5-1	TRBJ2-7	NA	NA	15	TGCGCCAGCAGCTTGGGTAGTGGTCCCTCCTACGAGCAGTACTTC	CASSLGSGPSYEQYF